This T cell receptor beta chain was recovered during a study of beta chain features in type 1 diabetes. The study's findings and limits: Researchers report that Type 1 diabetes patients had moderately but significantly shorter TCRB CDR3s across all four CD4+ subsets.

This clone was seen only a few times. Its cognate antigen is unknown. As every portion of the isolated RNA was reverse transcribed, the sequencing read expressed TCRB transcripts. Produced via immunoSEQ multiplex PCR; TCRdb's table is partial and in-frame only. The repertoire holds 600,000 to 700,000 clones, with around 15% as singletons. Looked up from germline, CDR1 is LNHDA and CDR2 is SQIVND (reference sequence). Trimming left V 3 bases short and J 8 bases short, with 13 bases between. CDR3 length: 13 amino acids. This chain uses TRBV19 with TRBJ1-2; D uncertain. This TCR derives from a young man with type 1 diabetes. Sequenced: naive CD4+ T cells from blood. CDR3 residues: CASSISPLGGYTF. CDR3 DNA sequence: TGTGCCAGTAGTATTTCCCCATTGGGCGGCTACACCTTC.